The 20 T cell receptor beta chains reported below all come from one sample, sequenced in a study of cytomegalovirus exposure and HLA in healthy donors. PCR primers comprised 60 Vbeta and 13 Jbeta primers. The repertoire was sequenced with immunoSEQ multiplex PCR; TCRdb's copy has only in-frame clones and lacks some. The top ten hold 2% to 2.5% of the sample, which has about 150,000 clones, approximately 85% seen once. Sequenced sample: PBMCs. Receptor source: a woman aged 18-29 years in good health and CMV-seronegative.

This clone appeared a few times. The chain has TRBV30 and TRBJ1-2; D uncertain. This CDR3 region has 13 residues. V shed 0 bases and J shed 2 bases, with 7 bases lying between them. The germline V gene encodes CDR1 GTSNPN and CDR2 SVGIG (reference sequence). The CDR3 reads CAWSVAQNYGYTF. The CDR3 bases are TGTGCCTGGAGTGTAGCGCAGAACTATGGCTACACCTTC. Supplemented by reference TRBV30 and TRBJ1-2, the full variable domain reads SQTIHQWPATLVQPVGSPLSLECTVEGTSNPNLYWYRQAAGRGLQLLFYSVGIGQISSEVPQNLSASRPQDRQFILSSKKLLLSDSGFYLCAWSVAQNYGYTFGSGTRLTVV.

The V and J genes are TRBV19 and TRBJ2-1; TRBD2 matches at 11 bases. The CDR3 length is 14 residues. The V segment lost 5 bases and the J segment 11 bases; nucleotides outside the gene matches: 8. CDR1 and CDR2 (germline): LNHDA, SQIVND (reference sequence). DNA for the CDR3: TGTGCCAGTAGTCCGGGACTAGCGGCCCGCCAGCAGTTCTTC. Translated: CASSPGLAARQQFF. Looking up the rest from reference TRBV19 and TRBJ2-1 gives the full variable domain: DGGITQSPKYLFRKEGQNVTLSCEQNLNHDAMYWYRQDPGQGLRLIYYSQIVNDFQKGDIAEGYSVSREKKESFPLTVTSAQKNPTAFYLCASSPGLAARQQFFGPGTRLTVL.

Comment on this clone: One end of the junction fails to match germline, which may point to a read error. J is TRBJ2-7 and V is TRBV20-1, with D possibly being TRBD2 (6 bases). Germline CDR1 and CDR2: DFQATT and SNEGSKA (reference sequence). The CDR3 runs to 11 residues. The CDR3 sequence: CSARVLQLAVF. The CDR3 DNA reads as TGCAGTGCTAGAGTCCTACAACTAGCCGTCTTC.

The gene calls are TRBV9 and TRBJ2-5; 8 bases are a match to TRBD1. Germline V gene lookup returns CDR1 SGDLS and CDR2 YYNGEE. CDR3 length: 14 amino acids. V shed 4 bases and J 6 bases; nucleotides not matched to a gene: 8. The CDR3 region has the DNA TGTGCCAGCAGCCCGGACAGGGCTGGGCAGACCCAGTACTTC. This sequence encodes CASSPDRAGQTQYF.

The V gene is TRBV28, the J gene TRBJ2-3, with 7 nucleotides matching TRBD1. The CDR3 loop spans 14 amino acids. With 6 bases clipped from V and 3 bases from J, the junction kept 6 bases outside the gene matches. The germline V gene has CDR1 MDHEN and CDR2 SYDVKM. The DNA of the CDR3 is TGTGCCAGCAGCCCGGGACAGATAACAGATACGCAGTATTTT. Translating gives CASSPGQITDTQYF.

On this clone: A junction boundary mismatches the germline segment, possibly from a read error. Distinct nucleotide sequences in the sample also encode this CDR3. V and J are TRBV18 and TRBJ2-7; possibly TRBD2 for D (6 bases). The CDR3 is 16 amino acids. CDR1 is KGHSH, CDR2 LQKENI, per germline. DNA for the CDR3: TGTGCCAGCTCACCACTTGCAGCCCGGGGGTTTGACGAACAGTACTTC. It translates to CASSPLAARGFDEQYF.

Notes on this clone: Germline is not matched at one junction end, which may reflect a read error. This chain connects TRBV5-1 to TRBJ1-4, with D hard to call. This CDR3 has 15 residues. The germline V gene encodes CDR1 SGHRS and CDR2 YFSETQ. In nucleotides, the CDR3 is TGCGCCAGCTCCCCCAACGGAGGTATAAATGAAAAGCTGTTTTTT. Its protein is CASSPNGGINEKLFF.

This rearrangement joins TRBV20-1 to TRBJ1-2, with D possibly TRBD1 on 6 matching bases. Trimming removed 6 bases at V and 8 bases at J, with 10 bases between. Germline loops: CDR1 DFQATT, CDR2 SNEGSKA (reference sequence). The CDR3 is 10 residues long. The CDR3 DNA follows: TGCAGTGCCACAGGGTACGGCTACACCTTC. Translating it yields CSATGYGYTF.

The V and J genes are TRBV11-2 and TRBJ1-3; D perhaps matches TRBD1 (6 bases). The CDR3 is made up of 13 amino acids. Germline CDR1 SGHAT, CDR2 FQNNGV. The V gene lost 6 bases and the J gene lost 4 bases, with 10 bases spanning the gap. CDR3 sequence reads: CASSLDRGNTIYF. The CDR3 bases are TGTGCCAGCAGTTTGGACAGAGGAAACACCATATATTTT.

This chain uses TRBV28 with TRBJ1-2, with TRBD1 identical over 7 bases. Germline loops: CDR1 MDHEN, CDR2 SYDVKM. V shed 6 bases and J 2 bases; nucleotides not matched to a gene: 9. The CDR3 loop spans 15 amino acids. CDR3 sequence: CASRPRGTANYGYTF. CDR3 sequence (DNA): TGTGCCAGCAGACCCAGAGGGACAGCAAACTATGGCTACACCTTC.

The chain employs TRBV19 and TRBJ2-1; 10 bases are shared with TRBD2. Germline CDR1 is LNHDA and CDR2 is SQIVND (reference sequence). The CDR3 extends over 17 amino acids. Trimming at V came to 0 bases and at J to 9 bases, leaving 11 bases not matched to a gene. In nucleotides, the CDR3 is TGTGCCAGTAGTATAGAGGGCTCTGGAGCGGGGGGGCGTGAGCAGTTCTTC. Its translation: CASSIEGSGAGGREQFF.

As DNA, the CDR3 is TGTGCCTGGGGCTCCGGGTCACTGTCTGGAAACACCATATATTTT. Translation: CAWGSGSLSGNTIYF. The chain uses TRBV30 and TRBJ1-3; no firm D call. CDR3 size: 15 residues. CDR1 is GTSNPN, CDR2 SVGIG, per germline (reference sequence). V shed 5 bases and J shed 1 base, with 15 bases lying between them.

CDR3 nucleotide sequence: TGTGCCAGCAGTGAAGCGGGACAGGGGAGCGGGACCCAGTACTTC. Its protein product is CASSEAGQGSGTQYF. This sequence joins TRBV2 and TRBJ2-5; 10 bases match TRBD1. The CDR3 consists of 15 residues. Germline CDR1 and CDR2: SNHLY and FYNNEI. V lost 0 bases, J lost 7 bases, and 5 bases stayed unmatched.

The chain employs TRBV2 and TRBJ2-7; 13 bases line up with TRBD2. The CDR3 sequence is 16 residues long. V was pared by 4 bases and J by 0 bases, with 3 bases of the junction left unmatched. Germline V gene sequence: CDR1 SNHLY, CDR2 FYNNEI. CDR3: CASSGGTSGDSYEQYF. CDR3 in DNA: TGTGCCAGCAGTGGGGGGACTAGCGGGGACTCCTACGAGCAGTACTTC.

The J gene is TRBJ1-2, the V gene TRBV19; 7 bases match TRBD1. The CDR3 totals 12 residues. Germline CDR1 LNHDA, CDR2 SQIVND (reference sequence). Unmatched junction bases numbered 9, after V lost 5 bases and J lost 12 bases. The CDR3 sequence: CASSGTGTDDTF. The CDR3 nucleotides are TGTGCCAGTAGTGGCACCGGGACAGACGACACCTTC.

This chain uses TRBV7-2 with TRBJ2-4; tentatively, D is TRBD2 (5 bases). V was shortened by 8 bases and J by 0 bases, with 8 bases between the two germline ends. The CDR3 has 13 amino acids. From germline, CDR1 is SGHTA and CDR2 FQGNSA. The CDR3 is CASHGIAKNIQYF. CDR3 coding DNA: TGTGCCAGCCACGGGATAGCCAAAAACATTCAGTACTTC.

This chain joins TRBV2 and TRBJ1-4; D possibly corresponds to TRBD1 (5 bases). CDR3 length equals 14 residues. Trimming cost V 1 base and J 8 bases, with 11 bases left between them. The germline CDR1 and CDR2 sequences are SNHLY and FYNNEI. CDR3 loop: CASSEEAGLEKLFF. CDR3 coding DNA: TGTGCCAGCAGTGAAGAGGCAGGGTTGGAAAAACTGTTTTTT.

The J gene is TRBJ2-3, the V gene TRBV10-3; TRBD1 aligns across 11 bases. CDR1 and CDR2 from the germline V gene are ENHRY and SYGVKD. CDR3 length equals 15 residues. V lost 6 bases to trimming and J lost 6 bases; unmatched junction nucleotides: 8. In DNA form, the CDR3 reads TGTGCCATCAGCGCCGGGACAGGGGGGATGGATACGCAGTATTTT. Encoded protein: CAISAGTGGMDTQYF.

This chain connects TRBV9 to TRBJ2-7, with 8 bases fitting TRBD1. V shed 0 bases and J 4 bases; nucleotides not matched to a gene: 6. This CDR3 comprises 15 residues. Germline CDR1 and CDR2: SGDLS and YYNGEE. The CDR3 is CASSVDRTGLYEQYF. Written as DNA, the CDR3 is TGTGCCAGCAGCGTAGACCGGACAGGGCTATACGAGCAGTACTTC.

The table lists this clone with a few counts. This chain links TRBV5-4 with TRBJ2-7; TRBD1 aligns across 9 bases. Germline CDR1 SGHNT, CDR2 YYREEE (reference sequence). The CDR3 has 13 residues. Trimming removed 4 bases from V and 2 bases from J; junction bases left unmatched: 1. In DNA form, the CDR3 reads TGTGCCAGCAGCCGGACAGGGGCCTACGAGCAGTACTTC. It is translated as CASSRTGAYEQYF.